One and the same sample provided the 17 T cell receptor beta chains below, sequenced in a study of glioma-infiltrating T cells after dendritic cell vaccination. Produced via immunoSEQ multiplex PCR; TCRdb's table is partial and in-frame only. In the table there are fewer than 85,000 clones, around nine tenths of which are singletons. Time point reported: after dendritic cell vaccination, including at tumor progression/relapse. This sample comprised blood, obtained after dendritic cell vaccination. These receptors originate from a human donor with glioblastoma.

The CDR3 is CASSLRGANNEKLFF. The CDR3 coding sequence is TGCGCCAGCAGCTTGCGGGGGGCGAATAATGAAAAACTGTTTTTT. V is TRBV5-1 and J is TRBJ1-4; a weak D match, TRBD1 (6 bases). V lost 1 base and J lost 4, with 11 bases in between. Germline V gives CDR1 SGHRS, CDR2 YFSETQ. The CDR3 is made up of 15 amino acids.

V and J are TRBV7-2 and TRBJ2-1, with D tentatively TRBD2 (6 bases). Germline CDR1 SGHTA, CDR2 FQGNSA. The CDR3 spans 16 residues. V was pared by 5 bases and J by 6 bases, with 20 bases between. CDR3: CASSRRDGGYVNEQFF. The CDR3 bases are TGTGCCAGCAGCCGGCGCGATGGAGGGTATGTCAATGAGCAGTTCTTC.

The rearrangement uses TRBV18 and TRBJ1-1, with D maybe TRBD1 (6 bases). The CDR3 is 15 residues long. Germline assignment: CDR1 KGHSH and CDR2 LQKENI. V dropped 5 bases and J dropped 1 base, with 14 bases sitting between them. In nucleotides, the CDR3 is TGTGCCAGCTCATTTTACAGGGAGTCGAACACTGAAGCTTTCTTT. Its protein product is CASSFYRESNTEAFF.

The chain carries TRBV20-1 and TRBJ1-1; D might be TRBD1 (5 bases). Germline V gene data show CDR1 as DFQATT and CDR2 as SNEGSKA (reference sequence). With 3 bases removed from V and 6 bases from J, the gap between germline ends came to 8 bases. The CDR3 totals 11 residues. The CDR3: CSASAGAEAFF. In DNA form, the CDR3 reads TGCAGTGCTAGCGCGGGGGCTGAAGCTTTCTTT.

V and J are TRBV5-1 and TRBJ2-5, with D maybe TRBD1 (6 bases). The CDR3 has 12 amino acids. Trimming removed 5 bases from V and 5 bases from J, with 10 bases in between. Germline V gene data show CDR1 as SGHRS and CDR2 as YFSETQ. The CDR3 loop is CASSPTGETQYF. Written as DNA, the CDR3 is TGCGCCAGCAGTCCTACAGGGGAGACCCAGTACTTC.

CDR3 in amino acids: CASSLIGGAFF. The DNA for the CDR3 is TGTGCCAGCAGCCTAATAGGGGGAGCTTTCTTT. The chain links TRBV11-3 to TRBJ1-1; a possible D gene is TRBD1 (6 bases). The CDR3 contains 11 residues. The V gene lost 5 bases and the J gene lost 10 bases, with 11 bases spanning the gap. CDR1 SGHNT and CDR2 YENEEA come from the germline V gene. Supplemented by reference TRBV11-3 and TRBJ1-1, the full variable domain reads EAGVVQSPRYKIIEKKQPVAFWCNPISGHNTLYWYLQNLGQGPELLIRYENEEAVDDSQLPKDRFSAERLKGVDSTLKIQPAELGDSAVYLCASSLIGGAFFGQGTRLTVV.

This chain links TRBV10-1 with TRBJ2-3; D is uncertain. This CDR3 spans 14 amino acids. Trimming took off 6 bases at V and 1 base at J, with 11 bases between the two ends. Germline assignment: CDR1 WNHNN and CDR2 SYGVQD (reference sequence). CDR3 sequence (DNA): TGCGCCAGCAGAGATAGCCGCCGCACAGATACGCAGTATTTT. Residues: CASRDSRRTDTQYF.

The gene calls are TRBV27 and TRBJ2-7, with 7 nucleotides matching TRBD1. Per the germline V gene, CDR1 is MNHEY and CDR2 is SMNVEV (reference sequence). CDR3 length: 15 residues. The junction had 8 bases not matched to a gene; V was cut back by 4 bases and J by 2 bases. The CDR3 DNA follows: TGTGCCAGCAGTTACGGGGCAGGGGGTGCCTACGAGCAGTACTTC. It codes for CASSYGAGGAYEQYF.

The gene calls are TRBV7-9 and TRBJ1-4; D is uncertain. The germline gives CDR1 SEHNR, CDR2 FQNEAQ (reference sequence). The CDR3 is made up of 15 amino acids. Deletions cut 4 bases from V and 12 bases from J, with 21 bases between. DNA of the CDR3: TGTGCCAGCAGCTCTACGACCGGAGGGTTTGAGGAACTGTTTTTT. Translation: CASSSTTGGFEELFF.

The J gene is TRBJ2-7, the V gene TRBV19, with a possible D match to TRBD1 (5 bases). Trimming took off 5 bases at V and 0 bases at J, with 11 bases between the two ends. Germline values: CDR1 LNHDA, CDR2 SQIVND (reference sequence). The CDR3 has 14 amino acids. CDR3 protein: CASSPYRNSYEQYF. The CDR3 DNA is TGTGCCAGTAGTCCGTACAGGAACTCCTACGAGCAGTACTTC.

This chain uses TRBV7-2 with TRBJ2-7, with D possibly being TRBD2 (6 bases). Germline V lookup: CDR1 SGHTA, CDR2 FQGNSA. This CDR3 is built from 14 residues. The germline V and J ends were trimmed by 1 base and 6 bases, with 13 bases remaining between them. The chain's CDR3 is CASSLEWRVGEQYF. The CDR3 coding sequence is TGTGCCAGCAGCTTAGAATGGAGGGTGGGCGAGCAGTACTTC.

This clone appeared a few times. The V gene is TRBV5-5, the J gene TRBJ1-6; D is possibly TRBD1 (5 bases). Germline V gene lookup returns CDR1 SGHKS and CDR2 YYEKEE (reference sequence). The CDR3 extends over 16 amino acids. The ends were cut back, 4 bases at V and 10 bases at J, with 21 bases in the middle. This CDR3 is CASSPYAITGGSPLHF. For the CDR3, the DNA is TGTGCCAGCAGCCCCTATGCAATAACGGGGGGGTCACCCCTCCACTTT.

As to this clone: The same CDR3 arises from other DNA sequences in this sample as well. This CDR3 is CASSPYRATEAFF. CDR3 nucleotide sequence: TGTGCCAGCAGCCCCTACAGGGCCACTGAAGCTTTCTTT. The chain links TRBV13 to TRBJ1-1; weak D call: TRBD1 (6 bases). The V end lost 5 bases, the J end lost 4 bases, and 11 bases lay between the germline ends. CDR3 size: 13 residues. Germline V gene lookup returns CDR1 PRHDT and CDR2 FYEKMQ (reference sequence).

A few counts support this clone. The CDR3 is CAISSGELNQPQHF. CDR3 nucleotides: TGTGCCATCAGTTCCGGGGAACTCAATCAGCCCCAGCATTTT. The chain employs TRBV10-3 and TRBJ1-5; no definite D call. This CDR3 has 14 residues. Trimming cost V 5 bases and J 3 bases, with 11 bases left between them. The V gene's germline CDR1 is ENHRY and CDR2 SYGVKD.

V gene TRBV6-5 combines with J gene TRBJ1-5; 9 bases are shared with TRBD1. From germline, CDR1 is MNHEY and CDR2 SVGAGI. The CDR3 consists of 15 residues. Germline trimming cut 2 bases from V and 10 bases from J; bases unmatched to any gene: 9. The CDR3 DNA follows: TGTGCCAGCAGTTACCGGGGACAGGGAGGTTTTCCCCAGCATTTT. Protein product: CASSYRGQGGFPQHF.

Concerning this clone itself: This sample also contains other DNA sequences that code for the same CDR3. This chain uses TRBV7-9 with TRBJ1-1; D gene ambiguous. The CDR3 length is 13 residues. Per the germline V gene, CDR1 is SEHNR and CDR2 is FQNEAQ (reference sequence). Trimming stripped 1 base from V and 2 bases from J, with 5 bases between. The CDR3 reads CASSLGQNTEAFF. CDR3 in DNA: TGTGCCAGCAGCTTAGGGCAAAACACTGAAGCTTTCTTT.

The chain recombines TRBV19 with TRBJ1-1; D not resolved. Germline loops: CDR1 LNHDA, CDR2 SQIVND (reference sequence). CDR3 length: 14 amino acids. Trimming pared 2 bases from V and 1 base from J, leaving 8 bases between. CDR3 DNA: TGTGCCAGTAGTATATATTGGCAGAACACTGAAGCTTTCTTT. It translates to CASSIYWQNTEAFF.